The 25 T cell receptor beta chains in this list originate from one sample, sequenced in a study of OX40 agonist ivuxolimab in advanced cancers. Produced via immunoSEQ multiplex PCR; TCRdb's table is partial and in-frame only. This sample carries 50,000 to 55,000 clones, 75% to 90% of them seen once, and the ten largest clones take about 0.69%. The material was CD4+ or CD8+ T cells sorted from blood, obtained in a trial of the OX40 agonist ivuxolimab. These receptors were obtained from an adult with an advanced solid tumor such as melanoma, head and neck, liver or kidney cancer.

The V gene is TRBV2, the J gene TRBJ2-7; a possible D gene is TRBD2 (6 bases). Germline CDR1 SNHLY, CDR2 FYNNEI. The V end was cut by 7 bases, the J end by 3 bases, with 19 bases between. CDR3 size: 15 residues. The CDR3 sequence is CASNPRGGLLYEQYF. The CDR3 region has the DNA TGTGCCAGCAATCCCCGAGGAGGGTTGCTCTACGAGCAGTACTTC.

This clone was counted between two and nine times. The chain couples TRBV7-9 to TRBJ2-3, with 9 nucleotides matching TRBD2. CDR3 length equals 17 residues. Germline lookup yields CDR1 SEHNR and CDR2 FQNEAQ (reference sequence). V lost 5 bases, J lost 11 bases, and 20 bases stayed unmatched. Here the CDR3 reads CASSPIPWERGDYRQYF. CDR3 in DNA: TGTGCCAGCAGCCCCATTCCCTGGGAGCGGGGGGACTATCGGCAGTATTTT.

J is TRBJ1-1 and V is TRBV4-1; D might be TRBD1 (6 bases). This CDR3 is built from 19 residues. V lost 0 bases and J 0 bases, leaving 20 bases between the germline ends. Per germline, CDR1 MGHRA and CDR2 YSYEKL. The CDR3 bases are TGCGCCAGCAGCCAAGATAGGGGGTCAAGCGCAAACATGAACACTGAAGCTTTCTTT. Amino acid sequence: CASSQDRGSSANMNTEAFF.

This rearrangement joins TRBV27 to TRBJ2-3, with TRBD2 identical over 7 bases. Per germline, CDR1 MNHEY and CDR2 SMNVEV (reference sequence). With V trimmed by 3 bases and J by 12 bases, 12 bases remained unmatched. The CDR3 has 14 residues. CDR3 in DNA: TGTGCCAGCAGTTTGATCGACCCGACTAGCCTTCAGTATTTT. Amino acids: CASSLIDPTSLQYF.

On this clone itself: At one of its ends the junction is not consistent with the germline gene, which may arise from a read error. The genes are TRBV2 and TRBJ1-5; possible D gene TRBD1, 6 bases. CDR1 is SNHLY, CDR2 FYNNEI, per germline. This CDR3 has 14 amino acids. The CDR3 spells CASSKDSPDQAQHF. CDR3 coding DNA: TGTGCCAGCAGTAAGGACAGTCCTGATCAGGCCCAGCATTTT. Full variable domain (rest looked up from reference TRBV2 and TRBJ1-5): EPEVTQTPSHQVTQMGQEVILRCVPISNHLYFYWYRQILGQKVEFLVSFYNNEISEKSEIFDDQFSVERPDGSNFTLKIRSTKLEDSAMYFCASSKDSPDQAQHFGDGTRLSIL.

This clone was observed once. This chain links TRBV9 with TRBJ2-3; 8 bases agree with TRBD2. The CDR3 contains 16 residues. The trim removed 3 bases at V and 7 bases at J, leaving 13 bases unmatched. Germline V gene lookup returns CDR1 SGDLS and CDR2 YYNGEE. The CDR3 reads CASSATGRGGRYTQYF. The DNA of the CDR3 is TGTGCCAGCAGCGCAACGGGACGGGGGGGCCGGTATACGCAGTATTTT.

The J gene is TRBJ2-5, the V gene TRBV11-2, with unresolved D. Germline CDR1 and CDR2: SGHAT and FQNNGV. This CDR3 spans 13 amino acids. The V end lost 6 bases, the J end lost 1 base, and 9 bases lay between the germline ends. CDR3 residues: CASRRLGQETQYF. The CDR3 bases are TGTGCCAGCAGACGTTTGGGCCAAGAGACCCAGTACTTC.

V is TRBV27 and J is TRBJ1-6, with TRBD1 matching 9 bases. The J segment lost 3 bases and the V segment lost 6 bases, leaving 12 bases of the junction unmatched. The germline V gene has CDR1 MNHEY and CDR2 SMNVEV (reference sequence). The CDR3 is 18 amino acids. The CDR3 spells CASSPPGTGSFYNSPLHF. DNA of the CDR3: TGTGCCAGCAGCCCCCCCGGGACAGGGTCCTTCTATAATTCACCCCTCCACTTT.

This chain's CDR3 is CASSLYGDTEAFF. The CDR3 DNA reads TGTGCCAGCAGCTTATACGGGGACACTGAAGCTTTCTTT. This chain connects TRBV7-3 to TRBJ1-1; D remains unclear. V lost 2 bases and J lost 3, with 7 bases in between. Germline-derived CDR1 and CDR2 are SGHTA and FQGTGA. The length of the CDR3 is 13 residues.

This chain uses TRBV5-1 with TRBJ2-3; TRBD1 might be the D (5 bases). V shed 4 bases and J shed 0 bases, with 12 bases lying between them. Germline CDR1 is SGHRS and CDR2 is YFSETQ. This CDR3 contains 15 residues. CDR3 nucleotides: TGCGCCAGCAGCCCACTGGGGCCGAGCACAGATACGCAGTATTTT. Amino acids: CASSPLGPSTDTQYF.

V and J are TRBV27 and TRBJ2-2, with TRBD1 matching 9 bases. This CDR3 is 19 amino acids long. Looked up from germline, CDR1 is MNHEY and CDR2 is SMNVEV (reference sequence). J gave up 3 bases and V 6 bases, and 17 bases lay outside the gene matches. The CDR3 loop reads CASSLALRLDRGYTGELFF. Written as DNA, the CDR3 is TGTGCCAGCAGCCTTGCTCTTCGTTTGGACAGGGGATACACCGGGGAGCTGTTTTTT.

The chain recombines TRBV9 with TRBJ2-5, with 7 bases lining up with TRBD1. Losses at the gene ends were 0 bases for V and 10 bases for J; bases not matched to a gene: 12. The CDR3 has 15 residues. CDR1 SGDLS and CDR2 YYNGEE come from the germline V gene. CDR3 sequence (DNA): TGTGCCAGCAGCGTAGACAGGGACAGCCTCTTCGGCCAGTACTTC. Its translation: CASSVDRDSLFGQYF.

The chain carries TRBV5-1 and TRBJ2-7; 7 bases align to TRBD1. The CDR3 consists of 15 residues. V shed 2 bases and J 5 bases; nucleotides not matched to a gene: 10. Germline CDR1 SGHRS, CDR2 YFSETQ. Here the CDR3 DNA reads TGCGCCAGCAGCTTATACAGGGGCATCCAAAACGAGCAGTACTTC. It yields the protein CASSLYRGIQNEQYF.

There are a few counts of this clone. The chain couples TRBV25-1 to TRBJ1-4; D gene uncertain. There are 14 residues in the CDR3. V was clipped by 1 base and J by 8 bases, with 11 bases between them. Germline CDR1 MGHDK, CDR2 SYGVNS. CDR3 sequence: CASSESYTREKLFF. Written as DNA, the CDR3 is TGTGCCAGCAGTGAATCTTACACTCGGGAAAAACTGTTTTTT.

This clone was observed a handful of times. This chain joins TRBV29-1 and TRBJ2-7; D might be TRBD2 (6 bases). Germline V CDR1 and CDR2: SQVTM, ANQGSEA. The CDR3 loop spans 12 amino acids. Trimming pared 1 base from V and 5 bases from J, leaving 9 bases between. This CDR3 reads CSVEGGGDEQYF. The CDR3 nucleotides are TGCAGCGTTGAAGGGGGCGGGGACGAGCAGTACTTC.

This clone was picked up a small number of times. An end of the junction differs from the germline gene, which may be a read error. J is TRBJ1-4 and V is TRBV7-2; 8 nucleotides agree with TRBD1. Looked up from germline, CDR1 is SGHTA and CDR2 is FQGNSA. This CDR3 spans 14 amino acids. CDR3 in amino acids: CASSQDRVNGKLFF. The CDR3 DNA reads TGTGCCAGCAGCCAGGACAGGGTGAATGGAAAACTGTTTTTT.

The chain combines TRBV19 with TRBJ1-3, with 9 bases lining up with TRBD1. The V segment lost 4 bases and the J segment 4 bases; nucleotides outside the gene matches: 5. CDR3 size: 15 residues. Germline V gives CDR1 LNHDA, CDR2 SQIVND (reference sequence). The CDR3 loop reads CASSRDRENGNTIYF. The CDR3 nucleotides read TGTGCCAGTAGTAGGGACAGGGAGAACGGAAACACCATATATTTT.

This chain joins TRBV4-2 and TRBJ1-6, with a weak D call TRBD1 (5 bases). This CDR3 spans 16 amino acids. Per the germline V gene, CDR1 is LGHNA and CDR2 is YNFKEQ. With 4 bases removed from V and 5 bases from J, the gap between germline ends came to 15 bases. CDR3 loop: CASSRDPGLNNSPLHF. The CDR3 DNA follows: TGTGCCAGCAGCCGAGATCCGGGACTGAATAATTCACCCCTCCACTTT.

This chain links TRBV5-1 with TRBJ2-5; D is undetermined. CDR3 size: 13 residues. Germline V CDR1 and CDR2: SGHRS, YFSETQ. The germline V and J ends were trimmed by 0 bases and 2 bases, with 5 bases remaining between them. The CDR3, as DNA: TGCGCCAGCAGCTTGGGTCAGCAAGAGACCCAGTACTTC. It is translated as CASSLGQQETQYF.

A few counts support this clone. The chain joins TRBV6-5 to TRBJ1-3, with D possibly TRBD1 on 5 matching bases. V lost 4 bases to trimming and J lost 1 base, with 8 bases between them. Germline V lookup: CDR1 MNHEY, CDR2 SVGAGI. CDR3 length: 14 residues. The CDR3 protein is CASSSRTSGNTIYF. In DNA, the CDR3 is TGTGCCAGCAGTTCCAGGACATCTGGAAACACCATATATTTT.

CDR3 amino acids: CASSLGARGQETQYF. DNA for the CDR3: TGTGCCAGCAGCTTAGGTGCCAGGGGGCAAGAGACCCAGTACTTC. J is TRBJ2-5 and V is TRBV7-6, with 7 bases aligning to TRBD1. Germline V gene data show CDR1 as SGHVS and CDR2 as FNYEAQ. There are 15 residues in the CDR3. With V trimmed by 1 base and J by 2 bases, 4 bases remained unmatched.

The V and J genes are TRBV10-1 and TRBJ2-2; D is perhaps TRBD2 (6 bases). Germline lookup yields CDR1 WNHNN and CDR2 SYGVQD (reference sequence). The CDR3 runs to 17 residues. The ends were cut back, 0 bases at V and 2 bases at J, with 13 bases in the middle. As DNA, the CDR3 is TGCGCCAGCAGTGAGTCACTGTTAGCGGCCAACACCGGGGAGCTGTTTTTT. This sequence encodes CASSESLLAANTGELFF.

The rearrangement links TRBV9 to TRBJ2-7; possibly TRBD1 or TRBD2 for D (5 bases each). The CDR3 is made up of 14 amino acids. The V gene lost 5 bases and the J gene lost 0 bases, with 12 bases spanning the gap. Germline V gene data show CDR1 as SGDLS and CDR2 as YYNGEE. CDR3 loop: CASSGDRFSYEQYF. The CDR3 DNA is TGTGCCAGCAGTGGGGACCGTTTCTCCTACGAGCAGTACTTC.

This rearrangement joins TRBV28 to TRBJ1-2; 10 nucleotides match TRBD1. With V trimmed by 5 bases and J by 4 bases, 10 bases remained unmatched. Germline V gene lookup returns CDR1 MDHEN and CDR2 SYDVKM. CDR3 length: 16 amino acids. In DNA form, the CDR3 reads TGTGCCAGCAGTCCACTGGGACAGGGGTTGGGCTATGGCTACACCTTC. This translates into CASSPLGQGLGYGYTF.

CDR3 sequence: CASSGVGFSTGELFF. For the CDR3, the DNA is TGTGCCAGCAGTGGGGTAGGGTTTAGCACCGGGGAGCTGTTTTTT. The chain couples TRBV6-1 to TRBJ2-2; D gene ambiguous. The CDR3 runs 15 residues. Germline loops: CDR1 MNHNS, CDR2 SASEGT. Trimming removed 4 bases at V and 4 bases at J, with 13 bases between.